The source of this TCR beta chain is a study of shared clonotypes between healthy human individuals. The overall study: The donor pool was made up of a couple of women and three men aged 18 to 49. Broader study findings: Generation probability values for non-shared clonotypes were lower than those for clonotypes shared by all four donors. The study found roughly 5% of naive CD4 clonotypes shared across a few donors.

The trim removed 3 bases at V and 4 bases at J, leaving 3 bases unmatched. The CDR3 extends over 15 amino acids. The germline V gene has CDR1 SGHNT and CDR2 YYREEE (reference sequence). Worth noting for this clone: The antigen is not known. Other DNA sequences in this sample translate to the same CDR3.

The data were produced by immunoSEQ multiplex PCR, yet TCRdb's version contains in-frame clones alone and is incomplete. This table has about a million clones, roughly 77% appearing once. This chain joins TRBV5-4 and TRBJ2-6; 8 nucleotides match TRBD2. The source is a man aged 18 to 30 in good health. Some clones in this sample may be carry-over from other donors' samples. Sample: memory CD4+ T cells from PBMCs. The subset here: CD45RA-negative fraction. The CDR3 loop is CASSSGGAGANVLTF. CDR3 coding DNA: TGTGCCAGCAGCTCCGGGGGGGCCGGGGCCAACGTCCTGACTTTC.